This T cell receptor (beta chain) appears in the sequencing data of a study of blood T cell repertoires in COVID-19. About the research overall: PBMCs, B-cell-depleted T cells, or T cells provided the cDNA or gDNA that made up the material.

V gave up 0 bases and J gave up 0 bases, with 13 bases separating them. CDR1 and CDR2 (germline): SGHRS, YFSETQ. There are 17 residues in the CDR3. Sequencing used immunoSEQ multiplex PCR; TCRdb keeps in-frame clones, though not all of them. The sample includes roughly 150,000 clones, 80% to 95% of them seen just once. This rearrangement joins TRBV5-1 to TRBJ1-5, with D perhaps matching TRBD1 (5 bases). The TCR originated in a woman aged 55-69 years with COVID-19, enrolled during active disease. Sequencing was done on a sample of peripheral blood. In DNA form, the CDR3 reads TGCGCCAGCAGCTTGGAACCCGCAGGGAATAGCAATCAGCCCCAGCATTTT. Its translation: CASSLEPAGNSNQPQHF.